This section outlines one T cell receptor beta chain sequence together with its context. Antigen: not known. The table came from immunoSEQ multiplex PCR; TCRdb's copy has only in-frame clones and leaves some out. The data hold about 98,000 clones, with 86% observed a single time. This entry belongs to a study of graft-versus-host responses after intestinal transplantation. As for the study in general: Recipients had transplants, and these were multivisceral, liver-intestinal, or isolated intestinal. Every transplant recipient was induced with anti-thymocyte globulin, then maintained on tacrolimus and steroids for two to three years.

Study-wide findings and caveats: GvH clones were found in recipient marrow; some appeared first in ileum or blood. Allografts from individuals with graft-donor T cell macrochimerism displayed high graft-versus-host to host-versus-graft clonal ratios.

The clonotype comes from a human patient who received an intestinal transplant, so some T cells may come from the graft donor. The input for sequencing was PBMCs, taken 255 days after intestinal transplant.

Here the CDR3 DNA reads TGTGCCAGTAGCTCCGGGACAGGGTTCTATGGCTACACCTTC. Its translation is CASSSGTGFYGYTF. This chain uses TRBV19 with TRBJ1-2; TRBD1 aligns across 9 bases. J lost 4 bases, V lost 6 bases, and 6 bases had no gene match. Germline CDR1 and CDR2: LNHDA and SQIVND (reference sequence). The CDR3 extends over 14 amino acids.